The rows below give T cell receptor beta chains drawn from one sample of a study of T cell responses to AZD1222 COVID-19 vaccine. The repertoire was sequenced with immunoSEQ multiplex PCR; TCRdb's copy has only in-frame clones and lacks some. The sample has about 180,000 clones, approximately 92% seen once. Sequenced here: peripheral blood, sampled 28 days after the second dose of the MenACWY control vaccine. These receptors originate from an adult who received the MenACWY meningococcal vaccine as a control. CDR3s include the opening cysteine and the closing phenylalanine or tryptophan. The order of the fields is V gene, J gene, CDR3 protein.

v_call: TRBV5-6
j_call: TRBJ1-2
cdr3_aa: CASSLDADGYTF

v_call: TRBV4-1
j_call: TRBJ1-4
cdr3_aa: CASSQDPGQGYEKLFF

v_call: TRBV10-3
j_call: TRBJ1-3
cdr3_aa: CAISLDRSPGNTIYF

v_call: TRBV24-1
j_call: TRBJ2-2
cdr3_aa: CATQGGHPNTGELFF

v_call: TRBV2
j_call: TRBJ1-2
cdr3_aa: CASSVDRPQSYGYTF

v_call: TRBV12-3/TRBV12-4
j_call: TRBJ1-5
cdr3_aa: CASGGFNQPQHF

v_call: TRBV24-1
j_call: TRBJ2-1
cdr3_aa: CATSATDGSSYNEQFF

v_call: TRBV18
j_call: TRBJ1-3
cdr3_aa: CASSPGRQGGGNTIYF

v_call: TRBV4-2
j_call: TRBJ1-4
cdr3_aa: CASSQDKTNEKLFF

v_call: TRBV5-1
j_call: TRBJ1-1
cdr3_aa: CASSPRQGATEAFF

v_call: TRBV28
j_call: TRBJ1-6
cdr3_aa: CASSSGVSYNSPLHF

v_call: TRBV19
j_call: TRBJ1-6
cdr3_aa: CASRLTGASYNSPLHF

v_call: TRBV6-5
j_call: TRBJ1-2
cdr3_aa: CASRTGQPYGYTF

v_call: TRBV19
j_call: TRBJ1-2
cdr3_aa: CASTAGDSGYGYTF

v_call: TRBV6-1
j_call: TRBJ2-1
cdr3_aa: CASSELAGGLWNEQFF

v_call: TRBV24-1
j_call: TRBJ1-2
cdr3_aa: CATSDSGGYGYTF

v_call: TRBV7-3
j_call: TRBJ2-3
cdr3_aa: CASSPGRGIDTDTQYF

v_call: TRBV30
j_call: TRBJ1-1
cdr3_aa: CAWSPPPVLRGAEAFF

v_call: TRBV10-3
j_call: TRBJ2-5
cdr3_aa: CAISESSWGSGETQYF

v_call: TRBV10-2
j_call: TRBJ2-5
cdr3_aa: CASRGRDYKETQYF

v_call: TRBV28
j_call: TRBJ1-1
cdr3_aa: CASSSHTGGAPEAFF

v_call: TRBV11-2
j_call: TRBJ1-2
cdr3_aa: CASSLGVVGGYTF

v_call: TRBV6-4
j_call: TRBJ1-4
cdr3_aa: CASSADRNEKLFF

v_call: TRBV2
j_call: TRBJ1-5
cdr3_aa: CASSDGLSNQPQHF

v_call: TRBV5-1
j_call: TRBJ1-1
cdr3_aa: CASSPTPRGTSAEAFF

v_call: TRBV7-2
j_call: TRBJ2-2
cdr3_aa: CASRATGGTGELFF

v_call: TRBV5-1
j_call: TRBJ1-2
cdr3_aa: CASSPNQGGNYGYTF

v_call: TRBV5-6
j_call: TRBJ1-6
cdr3_aa: CASSGVTPNSPLHF

v_call: TRBV6-2/TRBV6-3
j_call: TRBJ1-1
cdr3_aa: CASSYSLAGKEAFF

v_call: TRBV5-1
j_call: TRBJ2-7
cdr3_aa: CASSLATSYEQYF

v_call: TRBV5-1
j_call: TRBJ1-4
cdr3_aa: CASSSGSGTNEKLFF

v_call: TRBV7-2
j_call: TRBJ2-7
cdr3_aa: CASSLDFSRGSYEQYF

v_call: TRBV9
j_call: TRBJ1-5
cdr3_aa: CASSLQGGPGPQHF

v_call: TRBV7-2
j_call: TRBJ1-5
cdr3_aa: CASNSGRNQPQHF

v_call: TRBV6-6
j_call: TRBJ2-7
cdr3_aa: CASSYRGLTYEQYF

v_call: TRBV19
j_call: TRBJ2-6
cdr3_aa: CASTTPPGANVLTF

v_call: TRBV5-4
j_call: TRBJ1-1
cdr3_aa: CASSLYGSKSAFF

v_call: TRBV11-2
j_call: TRBJ2-5
cdr3_aa: CASSLIPGERETQYF

v_call: TRBV6-1
j_call: TRBJ2-7
cdr3_aa: CASSEIRVPYEQYF

v_call: TRBV5-6
j_call: TRBJ2-7
cdr3_aa: CASSPNWGRYYEQYF

v_call: TRBV30
j_call: TRBJ1-2
cdr3_aa: CAWRRTGYDYGYTF

v_call: TRBV14
j_call: TRBJ1-2
cdr3_aa: CASSPTGIYGYTF

v_call: TRBV11-3
j_call: TRBJ1-4
cdr3_aa: CASSLDSRQVSTNEKLFF

v_call: TRBV2
j_call: TRBJ1-6
cdr3_aa: CASSEEGAYNSPLHF

v_call: TRBV6-5
j_call: TRBJ1-1
cdr3_aa: CASSFLKANTEAFF

v_call: TRBV25-1
j_call: TRBJ1-2
cdr3_aa: CASSPGREHGYTF

v_call: TRBV18
j_call: TRBJ2-1
cdr3_aa: CASSPQPLGGYNEQFF

v_call: TRBV6-1
j_call: TRBJ2-3
cdr3_aa: CASSEISTHTQYF

v_call: TRBV6-2/TRBV6-3
j_call: TRBJ2-1
cdr3_aa: CASSRRRGDNEQFF

v_call: TRBV20-1
j_call: TRBJ2-3
cdr3_aa: CSASAGQASSTQYF

v_call: TRBV4-1
j_call: TRBJ2-1
cdr3_aa: CASSQDWGKQFF

v_call: TRBV30
j_call: TRBJ1-3
cdr3_aa: CAWSVLGGRNTIYF

v_call: TRBV7-2
j_call: TRBJ2-3
cdr3_aa: CASTEVWAITDTQYF

v_call: TRBV14
j_call: TRBJ1-2
cdr3_aa: CASSQSRAYGYTF

v_call: TRBV5-6
j_call: TRBJ1-5
cdr3_aa: CASSFGTGWGNQPQHF

v_call: TRBV11-1
j_call: TRBJ1-4
cdr3_aa: CASSFSAGPNEKLFF

v_call: TRBV6-2/TRBV6-3
j_call: TRBJ1-2
cdr3_aa: CASSYLGGLDGYTF